Here is one T cell receptor beta chain with its context. Repertoires were generated with immunoSEQ multiplex PCR, while TCRdb's copy carries only in-frame clones and drops some. The sample has 77,000 or so clones, around 90% seen once. The CDR3 has 14 residues. Germline CDR1 reads MDHEN; CDR2 reads SYDVKM. The trim removed 3 bases at V and 7 bases at J, leaving 6 bases unmatched. The sample originates from a study of blood T cell repertoires in COVID-19. The rearrangement joins TRBV28 to TRBJ1-1; TRBD1 matches 9 bases. The sequenced sample was peripheral blood. The TCR sequence derives from a man over 45 with active COVID-19. The CDR3 protein is CASSLGQGSNEAFF. In DNA form, the CDR3 reads TGTGCCAGCAGTTTGGGACAGGGTTCGAATGAAGCTTTCTTT.